This T cell receptor beta chain comes out of a study of radiotherapy plus CTLA-4 blockade in lung cancer. At the level of the study: Disease control was present in roughly 29% of patients, and objective responses in approximately 19%. Study observations and caveats: Expansion of tumor-derived TCR clones was observed in blood after radiotherapy plus ipilimumab. Strongest reported response predictors: early blood clone changes and post-radiation interferon-beta.

This CDR3 region has 16 residues. With 4 bases clipped from V and 0 bases from J, the junction kept 7 bases outside the gene matches. Looked up from germline, CDR1 is SGHRS and CDR2 is YFSETQ. On this clone itself: What it binds is not known.

Generated by immunoSEQ multiplex PCR, the TCRdb table keeps only in-frame clones and is missing some. Seen here are more than 40,000 clones, about 67% observed once, and the top ten hold over 20%. Focal radiation plus CTLA-4 blockade with ipilimumab was given to patients with chemo-refractory metastatic non-small-cell lung cancer. The sequence came from a human donor with non-small cell lung cancer who had a partial response to radiotherapy plus ipilimumab. This chain links TRBV5-1 with TRBJ2-1, with 7 bases aligning to TRBD2. Sequenced material: peripheral blood, taken from a patient treated with radiotherapy plus ipilimumab. The CDR3 spells CASSPSTSASYNEQFF. The CDR3 nucleotides read TGCGCCAGCAGCCCGAGTACTAGCGCCTCCTACAATGAGCAGTTCTTC.